This entry lists 14 T cell receptor beta chains sequenced from one sample in a study of T cell responses to AZD1222 COVID-19 vaccine. Sequencing was performed with immunoSEQ multiplex PCR; in TCRdb, only in-frame clones are kept and a portion is missing. The sample lists more than 80,000 clones; just over 85% were seen once. The source was peripheral blood, collected on day 0 of AZD1222 vaccination. These receptors were collected from an adult in good health.

This sequence joins TRBV7-7 and TRBJ2-1; 14 nucleotides align to TRBD2. The V and J ends lost 4 bases and 0 bases, in that order; junction bases with no gene match: 8. CDR3 length: 19 amino acids. Germline V lookup: CDR1 SSHAT, CDR2 FNYEAQ (reference sequence). CDR3 protein: CASSSRLAGGRSSYNEQFF. The CDR3 coding sequence is TGTGCCAGCAGCTCGCGACTAGCGGGAGGGAGAAGCTCCTACAATGAGCAGTTCTTC.

This chain connects TRBV30 to TRBJ1-5; TRBD1 might be the D (5 bases). V was pared by 2 bases and J by 3 bases, with 11 bases between. This CDR3 is 14 amino acids long. CDR1 is GTSNPN and CDR2 is SVGIG in the germline V gene (reference sequence). The CDR3 nucleotides are TGTGCCTGGAGTCAGATGACAGTCAATCAGCCCCAGCATTTT. This codes for CAWSQMTVNQPQHF.

This clone has a handful of counts. J is TRBJ2-1 and V is TRBV3-1 (or the pseudogene TRBV3-2); D is possibly TRBD1 (6 bases). CDR3 length: 15 residues. The germline V and J ends were trimmed by 0 bases and 2 bases, with 8 bases remaining between them. Germline V CDR1 and CDR2: LGHDT, YNNKEL (reference sequence). DNA for the CDR3: TGTGCCAGCAGCCAAGATACAGGGACCTACAATGAGCAGTTCTTC. Residues: CASSQDTGTYNEQFF.

In this sample, this clone turned up once. The chain carries TRBV2 and TRBJ2-6; TRBD1 might be the D (5 bases). From germline, CDR1 is SNHLY and CDR2 FYNNEI. The ends were cut back, 7 bases at V and 4 bases at J, with 11 bases in the middle. CDR3 length: 14 amino acids. The CDR3 region has the DNA TGTGCCAGCACTGCAGGGATCGGGGCCAACGTCCTGACTTTC. Its protein product is CASTAGIGANVLTF. Filled out from reference TRBV2 and TRBJ2-6, the complete variable domain reads EPEVTQTPSHQVTQMGQEVILRCVPISNHLYFYWYRQILGQKVEFLVSFYNNEISEKSEIFDDQFSVERPDGSNFTLKIRSTKLEDSAMYFCASTAGIGANVLTFGAGSRLTVL.

V usage is TRBV19 and J usage is TRBJ2-3, with 14 bases lining up with TRBD2. This CDR3 has 17 residues. V dropped 6 bases and J dropped 5; count of bases not matched to a gene: 10. In germline, CDR1 is LNHDA, CDR2 SQIVND (reference sequence). The CDR3 DNA reads TGTGCCAGTAGCACCGGGACTAGCGGGAGAAGGGGAGATACGCAGTATTTT. Its protein is CASSTGTSGRRGDTQYF.

This chain links TRBV24-1 with TRBJ1-4; no clear D gene. Trimming pared 9 bases from V and 8 bases from J, leaving 21 bases between. This CDR3 has 15 amino acids. Germline CDR1 is KGHDR and CDR2 is SFDVKD. CDR3 protein: CATRVIGPRREKLFF. The CDR3 region has the DNA TGTGCCACCCGCGTAATAGGACCGCGACGGGAAAAACTGTTTTTT.

V gene TRBV30 combines with J gene TRBJ2-3; maybe TRBD2 (7 bases). CDR3 length equals 13 residues. Germline CDR1 is GTSNPN and CDR2 is SVGIG (reference sequence). Trimming cost V 8 bases and J 6 bases, with 18 bases left between them. The DNA for the CDR3 is TGTGCCCAAACGCCGGGGGGCAGGGATACGCAGTATTTT. Translation: CAQTPGGRDTQYF.

V is TRBV7-8 and J is TRBJ1-2; D unclear. The CDR3 length is 15 residues. V gave up 3 bases and J gave up 0 bases, with 11 bases separating them. Germline CDR1 is SGHVS and CDR2 is FQNEAQ. CDR3 nucleotide sequence: TGTGCCAGCAGCTTGTCGGCGGTGGCTAACTATGGCTACACCTTC. Amino acid sequence: CASSLSAVANYGYTF.

The chain is built from TRBV4-2 and TRBJ2-7; D unresolved. Germline V gives CDR1 LGHNA, CDR2 YNFKEQ. V was pared by 0 bases and J by 7 bases, with 4 bases between. This CDR3 spans 11 amino acids. CDR3 sequence: CASSQDREQYF. The CDR3 DNA reads TGTGCCAGCAGCCAAGATAGGGAGCAGTACTTC.

J is TRBJ1-2 and V is TRBV24-1; D is ambiguous. CDR3 length equals 13 residues. Trimming took off 4 bases at V and 8 bases at J, with 13 bases between the two ends. Germline V CDR1 and CDR2: KGHDR, SFDVKD. The CDR3 region is CATSDGGRFGYTF. The CDR3, as DNA: TGTGCCACCAGTGACGGAGGGAGATTCGGCTACACCTTC.

This chain joins TRBV5-1 and TRBJ2-2, with 8 bases identical to TRBD2. With 3 bases clipped from V and 2 bases from J, the junction kept 15 bases outside the gene matches. The CDR3 has 19 residues. The V gene's germline CDR1 is SGHRS and CDR2 YFSETQ. The CDR3 nucleotides are TGCGCCAGCAGCTCGGGCCGTGATAGCGGGACCCAAAACACCGGGGAGCTGTTTTTT. Translating it yields CASSSGRDSGTQNTGELFF.

This chain joins TRBV28 and TRBJ1-2; D gene ambiguous. Germline CDR1 MDHEN, CDR2 SYDVKM. The length of the CDR3 is 14 residues. The V end was cut by 2 bases, the J end by 4 bases, with 11 bases between. The CDR3 loop is CASSLTGSVYGYTF. The CDR3 coding sequence is TGTGCCAGCAGTTTAACGGGCAGTGTCTATGGCTACACCTTC.

CDR3 nucleotides: TGTGCCAGCAGAGCGGACAGCTACATGAACACTGAAGCTTTCTTT. As protein: CASRADSYMNTEAFF. The chain has TRBV5-4 and TRBJ1-1; tentative D call: TRBD1 (6 bases). The CDR3 is 15 amino acids. V lost 5 bases to trimming and J lost 0 bases, with 14 bases between them. Germline loops: CDR1 SGHNT, CDR2 YYREEE (reference sequence).

V usage is TRBV6-5 and J usage is TRBJ2-7; the D is unclear. Trimming stripped 0 bases from V and 0 bases from J, with 9 bases between. The CDR3 consists of 15 residues. Germline assignment: CDR1 MNHEY and CDR2 SVGAGI. CDR3 sequence (DNA): TGTGCCAGCAGTTACTCTTTTCAGACCTCCTACGAGCAGTACTTC. Translating gives CASSYSFQTSYEQYF.